What follows are 3 T cell receptor beta chains derived from one specimen sequenced in a study of T-cell reconstitution after alpha-beta-depleted transplantation in children. TCRbeta library construction was performed incorporating unique molecular identifiers. One entry per CDR3 protein, called by TCRdb with MiXCR from the PCR reads. The sample includes about 250,000 distinct CDR3 sequences, about 24% of them seen just once. Sequencing was performed on PBMCs, mostly from graft donor cells, taken 360 days after TCRalphabeta/CD19-depleted stem cell transplant. The receptors here all came from a female patient aged 2-15 years who had a stem cell transplant for congenital amegakaryocytic thrombocytopenia, so the T cells may come from the graft donor.

The chain joins TRBV20-1 to TRBJ2-4, with 7 bases identical to TRBD1. The length of the CDR3 is 11 residues. Germline lookup yields CDR1 DFQATT and CDR2 SNEGSKA (reference sequence). Trimming at V came to 7 bases and at J to 11 bases, leaving 8 bases not matched to a gene. The CDR3 nucleotides are TGCAGTGGAAAAAGCCAGGGGGTTCAGTACTTC. Protein: CSGKSQGVQYF.

The chain combines TRBV5-1 with TRBJ2-2, with D tentatively TRBD1 (6 bases). The CDR3 extends over 14 amino acids. The germline V gene has CDR1 SGHRS and CDR2 YFSETQ. Deletions cut 4 bases from V and 6 bases from J, with 13 bases between. CDR3 nucleotide sequence: TGCGCCAGCAGCGTACGGTCAGGGGCCGGGGAGCTGTTTTTT. Translation: CASSVRSGAGELFF.

This clonotype turned up a few times. This chain connects TRBV7-9 to TRBJ1-1; D is undetermined. CDR3 length: 14 amino acids. V was cut by 3 bases and J by 0 bases, with 8 bases left in between. Germline CDR1 is SEHNR and CDR2 is FQNEAQ (reference sequence). The CDR3 DNA sequence: TGTGCCAGCAGCTTGGGGTCGTTGAACACTGAAGCTTTCTTT. It codes for CASSLGSLNTEAFF.